These 9 T cell receptor beta chains came from one sample sequenced in a study of identical twins. TCRdb re-analysed the 5' RACE reads in MiXCR, keeping a single row per CDR3 protein. This table holds hundreds of thousands of distinct CDR3 sequences, around an eighth found once. This sample also belongs to another study, concerning yellow fever vaccine responses in identical twins.

The sequencing input was PBMCs. These receptors all come from a woman aged 18-29 years in good health.

This clonotype was seen repeatedly, ten times or more. V is TRBV28 and J is TRBJ2-1; D remains unclear. Trimming stripped 3 bases from V and 1 base from J, with 7 bases between. The CDR3 length is 14 residues. CDR1 and CDR2 (germline): MDHEN, SYDVKM. CDR3 DNA: TGTGCCAGCAGTTTTTGGCTATCCTACAATGAGCAGTTCTTC. Protein: CASSFWLSYNEQFF. The variable domain in full, with the rest retrieved from reference TRBV28 and TRBJ2-1, is DVKVTQSSRYLVKRTGEKVFLECVQDMDHENMFWYRQDPGLGLRLIYFSYDVKMKEKGDIPEGYSVSREKKERFSLILESASTNQTSMYLCASSFWLSYNEQFFGPGTRLTVL.

The rearrangement joins TRBV6-2 or TRBV6-3 to TRBJ1-1; D remains ambiguous. This CDR3 has 20 residues. Germline CDR1 reads MNHEY; CDR2 reads SVGEGT. The V gene lost 7 bases and the J gene lost 0 bases, with 30 bases spanning the gap. This CDR3 is CASTLLTPRVGSGMNTEAFF. The CDR3, as DNA: TGTGCCAGCACCCTTTTAACTCCCCGCGTAGGCTCCGGGATGAACACTGAAGCTTTCTTT.

The V call is TRBV5-5, the J call TRBJ2-5; weak D call: TRBD2 (5 bases). V lost 4 bases and J lost 5, with 18 bases in between. CDR1 is SGHKS, CDR2 YYEKEE, per germline (reference sequence). The CDR3 extends over 15 amino acids. The chain's CDR3 is CASSRSRGYQETQYF. The CDR3 coding sequence is TGTGCCAGCAGCCGCTCTCGGGGTTATCAGGAGACCCAGTACTTC.

This clonotype was found a few times. J is TRBJ2-5 and V is TRBV28, with 8 bases identical to TRBD2. The CDR3 covers 15 residues. Germline values: CDR1 MDHEN, CDR2 SYDVKM. J gave up 4 bases and V 10 bases, and 14 bases lay outside the gene matches. This CDR3 reads CATQEFQAGVETQYF. The CDR3 bases are TGTGCCACCCAGGAGTTTCAAGCGGGAGTAGAGACCCAGTACTTC.

The V and J genes are TRBV6-1 and TRBJ2-3; D remains unclear. Trimming cost V 6 bases and J 6 bases, with 16 bases left between them. CDR1 and CDR2 from the germline V gene are MNHNS and SASEGT. The CDR3 has 14 residues. CDR3 coding DNA: TGTGCCAGCAGGCAGGCATCCGGGCGGGATACGCAGTATTTT. Encoded protein: CASRQASGRDTQYF.

The J gene is TRBJ1-4, the V gene TRBV6-1; D is uncertain. The germline V gene encodes CDR1 MNHNS and CDR2 SASEGT. The CDR3 is 15 amino acids. The V end was cut by 1 base, the J end by 10 bases, with 16 bases between. The CDR3, as DNA: TGTGCCAGCAGTGAAGTAACCCGGGATAAAGGAAAACTGTTTTTT. Its translation is CASSEVTRDKGKLFF.

CDR3 nucleotides: TGTGCCATCAGCTGGGACTCGAACACCGGGGAGCTGTTTTTT. It translates to CAISWDSNTGELFF. V usage is TRBV10-3 and J usage is TRBJ2-2, with D possibly being TRBD2 (6 bases). V lost 6 bases, J lost 0 bases, and 8 bases lay in between. CDR3 size: 14 residues. Germline lookup yields CDR1 ENHRY and CDR2 SYGVKD.

This clonotype was counted only a few times. The chain joins TRBV9 to TRBJ2-3, with D maybe TRBD2 (7 bases). This CDR3 comprises 18 residues. Germline V CDR1 and CDR2: SGDLS, YYNGEE. V dropped 0 bases and J dropped 5 bases, with 22 bases sitting between them. Written as DNA, the CDR3 is TGTGCCAGCAGCGTAGGGGGGGGGGCTGCGGCACACGGAGATACGCAGTATTTT. Amino acids: CASSVGGGAAAHGDTQYF. The full variable domain, its missing parts supplied by reference TRBV9 and TRBJ2-3, is DSGVTQTPKHLITATGQRVTLRCSPRSGDLSVYWYQQSLDQGLQFLIQYYNGEERAKGNILERFSAQQFPDLHSELNLSSLELGDSALYFCASSVGGGAAAHGDTQYFGPGTRLTVL.

In DNA form, the CDR3 reads TGCAGCGTTGAAGATCGACAGGGGGGATATGGCTACACCTTC. Translated: CSVEDRQGGYGYTF. The rearrangement joins TRBV29-1 to TRBJ1-2, with TRBD1 matching 9 bases. This CDR3 has 14 amino acids. The V and J ends lost 0 bases and 5 bases, in that order; junction bases with no gene match: 4. Germline loops: CDR1 SQVTM, CDR2 ANQGSEA.